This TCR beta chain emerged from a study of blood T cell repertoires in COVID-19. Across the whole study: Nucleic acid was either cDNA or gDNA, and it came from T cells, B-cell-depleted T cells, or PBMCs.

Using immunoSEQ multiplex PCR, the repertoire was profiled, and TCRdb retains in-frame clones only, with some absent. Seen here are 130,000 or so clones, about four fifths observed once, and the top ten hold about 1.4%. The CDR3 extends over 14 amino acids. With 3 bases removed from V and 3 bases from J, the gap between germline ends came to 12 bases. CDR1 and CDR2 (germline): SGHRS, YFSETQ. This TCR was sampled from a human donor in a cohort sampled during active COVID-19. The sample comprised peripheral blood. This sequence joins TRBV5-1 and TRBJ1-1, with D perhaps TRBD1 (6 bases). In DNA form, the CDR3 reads TGCGCCAGCAGCTCTGGTGCAGGGGACACTGAAGCTTTCTTT. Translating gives CASSSGAGDTEAFF.